This TCR beta chain comes out of a study of T-cell memory formation after mild COVID-19. Findings of the study overall: Later expanders leaned toward CD4+, whereas clones contracting from day 15 to 85 were balanced CD4/CD8. Day 37-peaking second-wave clones had unconfirmed SARS-CoV-2 specificity. Clones that contracted clustered mainly in CM and EM if CD4+ and in EMRA if CD8+.

The V gene end was trimmed by 9 bases and the J gene end by 9 bases; junction bases not matched to a gene: 10. In germline, CDR1 is SGHTA, CDR2 FQGTGA. There are 14 residues in the CDR3. cDNA libraries for TCR alpha and TCR beta, carrying sample barcodes and UMIs, came from 5'RACE with constant-segment primers. TCRdb used MiXCR to reprocess the 5' RACE reads, holding one entry per CDR3 protein. The repertoire holds approximately 40,000 distinct CDR3 sequences, with about 10% as singletons. The sample holds many counts of this clonotype. What it binds is not known. V usage is TRBV7-3 and J usage is TRBJ1-6; 8 nucleotides line up with TRBD1. Material for sequencing was PBMCs or a T cell subset sorted from them (not recorded which). The sequence was obtained from a young man who had mild COVID-19 (a few samples of this study predate the infection). Cell type and time point are not known. The CDR3 nucleotides read TGTGCCAGTGCAGAACAGGGGGTCACTTCACCCCTCCACTTT. Amino acid sequence: CASAEQGVTSPLHF.